Listed here are 21 T cell receptor beta chains from one sample, sequenced in a study of PD-L1 blockade in urothelial cancer. Libraries were prepared by immunoSEQ multiplex PCR; TCRdb keeps only in-frame clonotypes and omits some of them. The sample consists of approximately 91,000 clones, less than 90% of them appearing once. As for time point: peripheral blood 6 weeks after treatment start. Source: PBMCs, taken around atezolizumab (anti-PD-L1) treatment. The receptors come from a man in his 70s with urothelial cancer.

This clone was counted a few times. In nucleotides, the CDR3 is TGCGCCAGCAGCCGACAGGGGAGTCGCCCACCCACCGGGGAGCTGTTTTTT. Its protein product is CASSRQGSRPPTGELFF. This rearrangement joins TRBV4-1 to TRBJ2-2, with TRBD1 matching 8 bases. The CDR3 covers 17 residues. Germline-derived CDR1 and CDR2 are MGHRA and YSYEKL. V was pared by 4 bases and J by 4 bases, with 11 bases of the junction left unmatched.

V gene TRBV28 combines with J gene TRBJ2-6, with TRBD1 identical over 7 bases. Germline V lookup: CDR1 MDHEN, CDR2 SYDVKM. V was pared by 8 bases and J by 0 bases, with 4 bases of the junction left unmatched. The CDR3 loop spans 15 amino acids. In nucleotides, the CDR3 is TGTGCCAGCGGGACAGCTGACTCTGGGGCCAACGTCCTGACTTTC. This sequence encodes CASGTADSGANVLTF.

This clone turned up a few times. This chain uses TRBV5-4 with TRBJ1-2; D unclear. Germline V gene data show CDR1 as SGHNT and CDR2 as YYREEE (reference sequence). The CDR3 consists of 16 residues. Trimming pared 0 bases from V and 4 bases from J, leaving 16 bases between. CDR3 sequence reads: CASSLVGLDTSYGYTF. The CDR3 DNA follows: TGTGCCAGCAGCTTGGTGGGCCTTGACACAAGCTATGGCTACACCTTC.

The V call is TRBV9, the J call TRBJ2-7; 9 nucleotides align to TRBD1. CDR1 is SGDLS, CDR2 YYNGEE, per germline. The CDR3 has 14 residues. Germline trimming cut 4 bases from V and 5 bases from J; bases unmatched to any gene: 7. DNA for the CDR3: TGTGCCAGCAGCACCGGGACAGGGATCCACGAGCAGTACTTC. Protein product: CASSTGTGIHEQYF.

The genes are TRBV2 and TRBJ1-1; the D is unclear. Looked up from germline, CDR1 is SNHLY and CDR2 is FYNNEI. V was cut by 6 bases and J by 4 bases, with 18 bases left in between. The CDR3 contains 15 residues. The CDR3 bases are TGTGCCAGCAGGAAGGAAGGTGCGGGGTCCACTGAAGCTTTCTTT. It translates to CASRKEGAGSTEAFF.

In this sample, this clone turned up a few times. The chain employs TRBV6-1 and TRBJ1-2; TRBD1 matches at 11 bases. V lost 7 bases and J lost 10; bases outside the gene matches: 5. This CDR3 has 12 amino acids. CDR1 and CDR2 (germline): MNHNS, SASEGT. Written as DNA, the CDR3 is TGTGCCAGCACCGGACAGGGGGCTTACTACACCTTC. Translating it yields CASTGQGAYYTF.

Concerning this clone itself: At one end, the junction sequence differs from germline, possibly due to a read error. The chain recombines TRBV7-7 with TRBJ2-1; 10 bases agree with TRBD2. Germline V gene lookup returns CDR1 SSHAT and CDR2 FNYEAQ (reference sequence). The CDR3 length is 15 residues. CDR3 in DNA: TGTGCTAGCAGTTTAGGACTAGCGGCCATTGATGAGCAGTTCTTC. Protein: CASSLGLAAIDEQFF.

The chain links TRBV27 to TRBJ2-7; TRBD1 matches at 7 bases. The CDR3 runs 12 residues. Germline-derived CDR1 and CDR2 are MNHEY and SMNVEV (reference sequence). The V and J ends lost 5 bases and 4 bases, in that order; junction bases with no gene match: 2. CDR3 residues: CASSRQGYEQYF. In nucleotides, the CDR3 is TGTGCCAGCAGTAGACAGGGTTACGAGCAGTACTTC.

The CDR3 coding sequence is TGTGCCAGCACCTCTGGCGGGGGGGTCAGCGATACGCAGTATTTT. It specifies CASTSGGGVSDTQYF. The chain has TRBV7-2 and TRBJ2-3; 9 nucleotides match TRBD2. This CDR3 has 15 residues. CDR1 and CDR2 (germline): SGHTA, FQGNSA. V lost 7 bases to trimming and J lost 6 bases; unmatched junction nucleotides: 11.

This chain joins TRBV11-2 and TRBJ2-4, with D perhaps matching TRBD1 (5 bases). Per the germline V gene, CDR1 is SGHAT and CDR2 is FQNNGV. Trimming left V 4 bases short and J 9 bases short, with 16 bases between. The CDR3 spans 14 residues. The CDR3 DNA reads as TGTGCCAGCAGCTCTCCTCGGTGGCAGGGCATTCAGTACTTC. This gives the protein CASSSPRWQGIQYF.

The V and J genes are TRBV5-4 and TRBJ2-1; 9 bases map to TRBD2. The CDR3 runs to 14 residues. Trimming removed 2 bases from V and 6 bases from J; junction bases left unmatched: 3. The V gene's germline CDR1 is SGHNT and CDR2 YYREEE (reference sequence). CDR3 DNA: TGTGCCAGCAGCTTTAGCGGGAGTTCCAATGAGCAGTTCTTC. It specifies CASSFSGSSNEQFF.

The sample holds one count of this clone. The chain links TRBV5-4 to TRBJ2-7; the match to TRBD1 covers 9 bases. Germline values: CDR1 SGHNT, CDR2 YYREEE (reference sequence). Trimming removed 4 bases from V and 2 bases from J; junction bases left unmatched: 7. The CDR3 length is 15 residues. This CDR3 reads CASSHRQGETYEQYF. DNA for the CDR3: TGTGCCAGCAGCCATCGACAGGGGGAGACCTACGAGCAGTACTTC.

The CDR3 region is CASSLDLGDSNTGELFF. CDR3 nucleotide sequence: TGTGCCAGCAGCTTAGATTTGGGGGACAGTAACACCGGGGAGCTGTTTTTT. The chain employs TRBV11-3 and TRBJ2-2; TRBD1 matches 7 bases. Germline lookup yields CDR1 SGHNT and CDR2 YENEEA. This CDR3 has 17 residues. The junction had 6 bases not matched to a gene; V was cut back by 0 bases and J by 2 bases.

The rearrangement uses TRBV6-5 and TRBJ2-1; TRBD1 might be the D (5 bases). Trimming took off 0 bases at V and 7 bases at J, with 13 bases between the two ends. This CDR3 spans 15 amino acids. The germline V gene encodes CDR1 MNHEY and CDR2 SVGAGI. Here the CDR3 DNA reads TGTGCCAGCAGTTACTCGGGGCCCCCTGTGAATGAGCAGTTCTTC. This sequence encodes CASSYSGPPVNEQFF.

This chain links TRBV5-8 with TRBJ2-1, with D possibly matching TRBD1 (7 bases). Per the germline V gene, CDR1 is SGHTS and CDR2 is YDEGEE. The CDR3 totals 15 residues. V was shortened by 4 bases and J by 9 bases, with 20 bases between the two germline ends. The CDR3 nucleotides read TGTGCCAGCAGCGGAGGGACAGCCCTTAGCAGTGAGCAGTTCTTC. Translation gives CASSGGTALSSEQFF. Combining the CDR3 with reference TRBV5-8 and TRBJ2-1 gives the whole variable domain EAGVTQSPTHLIKTRGQQATLRCSPISGHTSVYWYQQALGLGLQFLLWYDEGEERNRGNFPPRFSGRQFPNYSSELNVNALELEDSALYLCASSGGTALSSEQFFGPGTRLTVL.

This chain links TRBV5-6 with TRBJ2-7; 7 bases map to TRBD1. Germline V lookup: CDR1 SGHDT, CDR2 YYEEEE. V shed 2 bases and J 1 base; nucleotides not matched to a gene: 3. The CDR3 spans 14 residues. The DNA for the CDR3 is TGTGCCAGCAGCTTTTCGGACAGGTCCTACGAGCAGTACTTC. It yields the protein CASSFSDRSYEQYF.

This rearrangement joins TRBV5-1 to TRBJ2-7; 8 positions agree with TRBD1. Per germline, CDR1 SGHRS and CDR2 YFSETQ. The J segment lost 7 bases and the V segment lost 4 bases, leaving 7 bases of the junction unmatched. CDR3 length: 13 amino acids. The CDR3 loop reads CASSPPGGGEQYF. In nucleotides, the CDR3 is TGCGCCAGCAGCCCCCCAGGGGGCGGGGAGCAGTACTTC.

This clone was seen a single time. V gene TRBV10-3 combines with J gene TRBJ2-2; D is uncertain. This CDR3 has 15 amino acids. The V and J ends lost 3 bases and 3 bases respectively, with 11 bases between them. Germline CDR1 is ENHRY and CDR2 is SYGVKD. The DNA for the CDR3 is TGTGCCATCAGTGACCCCGGTAAAGACACCGGGGAGCTGTTTTTT. Translation: CAISDPGKDTGELFF.

The V call is TRBV21-1, the J call TRBJ2-1; the table's D call TRBD1 went unverified against the DNA. TRBV21-1 is labeled a pseudogene. The length of the CDR3 is 15 residues. The CDR3 loop reads CASSSDRTSYNEQFF. CDR3 DNA: TGTGCCAGCAGCTCCGACAGGACATCCTACAATGAGCAGTTCTTC.

The chain links TRBV4-1 to TRBJ2-5; D is ambiguous. Trimming removed 1 base from V and 5 bases from J, with 8 bases in between. The CDR3 runs 13 residues. The germline gives CDR1 MGHRA, CDR2 YSYEKL. In DNA form, the CDR3 reads TGCGCCAGCAGCCAAGGGGTGGAGGAGACCCAGTACTTC. It encodes CASSQGVEETQYF.

The chain couples TRBV7-8 to TRBJ2-1; TRBD2 matches 13 bases. The germline V gene has CDR1 SGHVS and CDR2 FQNEAQ. Trimming removed 6 bases from V and 0 bases from J; junction bases left unmatched: 11. The CDR3 is 19 amino acids. CDR3 sequence reads: CASSLGLAGAVSSYNEQFF. The CDR3 DNA follows: TGTGCCAGCAGTCTCGGACTAGCGGGGGCTGTAAGCTCCTACAATGAGCAGTTCTTC.